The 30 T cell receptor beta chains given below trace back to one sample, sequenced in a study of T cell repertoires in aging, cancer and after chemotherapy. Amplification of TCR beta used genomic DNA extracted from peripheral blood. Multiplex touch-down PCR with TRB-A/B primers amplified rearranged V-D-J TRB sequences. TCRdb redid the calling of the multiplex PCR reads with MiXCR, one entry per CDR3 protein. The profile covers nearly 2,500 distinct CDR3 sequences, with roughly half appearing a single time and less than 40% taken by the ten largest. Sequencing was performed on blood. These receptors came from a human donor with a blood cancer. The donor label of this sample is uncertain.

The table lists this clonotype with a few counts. The CDR3 spells CASSPSGLGANVLTF. The CDR3 region has the DNA TGTGCCAGCAGCCCGTCAGGTCTCGGGGCCAACGTCCTGACTTTC. The V and J genes are TRBV11-3 and TRBJ2-6; D is unclear. CDR3 length equals 15 residues. The germline CDR1 and CDR2 sequences are SGHNT and YENEEA. V gave up 5 bases and J gave up 4 bases, with 12 bases separating them.

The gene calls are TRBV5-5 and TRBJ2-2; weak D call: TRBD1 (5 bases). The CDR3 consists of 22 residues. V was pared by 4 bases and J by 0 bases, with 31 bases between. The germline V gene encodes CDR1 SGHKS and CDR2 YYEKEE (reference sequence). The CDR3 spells CASSEPGRVGATENSNTGELFF. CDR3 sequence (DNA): TGTGCCAGCAGCGAGCCTGGCAGGGTTGGAGCGACCGAGAATTCGAACACCGGGGAGCTGTTTTTT.

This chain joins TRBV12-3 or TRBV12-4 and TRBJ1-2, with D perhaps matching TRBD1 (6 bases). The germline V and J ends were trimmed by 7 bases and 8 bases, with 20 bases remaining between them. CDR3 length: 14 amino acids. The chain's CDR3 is CASTQGTPLGGYTF. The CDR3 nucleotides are TGTGCCAGCACCCAGGGGACTCCGCTGGGAGGCTACACCTTC.

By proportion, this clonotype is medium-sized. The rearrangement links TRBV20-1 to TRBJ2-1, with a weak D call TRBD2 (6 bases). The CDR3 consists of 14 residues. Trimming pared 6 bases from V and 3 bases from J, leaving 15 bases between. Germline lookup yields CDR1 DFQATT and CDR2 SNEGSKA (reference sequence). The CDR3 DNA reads TGCAGTGCCGGAGGGCCGGGAAACTACAATGAGCAGTTCTTC. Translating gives CSAGGPGNYNEQFF.

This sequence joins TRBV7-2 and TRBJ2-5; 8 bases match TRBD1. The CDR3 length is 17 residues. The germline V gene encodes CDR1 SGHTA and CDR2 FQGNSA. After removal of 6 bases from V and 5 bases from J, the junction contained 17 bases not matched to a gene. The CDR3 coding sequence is TGTGCCAGCAGTTCTCCCCGTACCCAGGGGGCGCGGGAGACCCAGTACTTC. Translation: CASSSPRTQGARETQYF.

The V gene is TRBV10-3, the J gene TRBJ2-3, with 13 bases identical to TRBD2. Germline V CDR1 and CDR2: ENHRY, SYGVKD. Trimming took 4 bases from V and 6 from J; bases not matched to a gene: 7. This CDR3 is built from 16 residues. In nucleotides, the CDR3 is TGTGCCATCAGTGGCTCCTGGACTAGCGGGAGTGATACGCAGTATTTT. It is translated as CAISGSWTSGSDTQYF.

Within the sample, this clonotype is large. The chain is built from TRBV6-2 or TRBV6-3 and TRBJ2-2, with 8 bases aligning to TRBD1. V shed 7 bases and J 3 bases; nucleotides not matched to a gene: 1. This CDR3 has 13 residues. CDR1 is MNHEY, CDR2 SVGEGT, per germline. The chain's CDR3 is CASKTGDTGELFF. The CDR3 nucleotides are TGTGCCAGCAAGACAGGGGACACCGGGGAGCTGTTTTTT.

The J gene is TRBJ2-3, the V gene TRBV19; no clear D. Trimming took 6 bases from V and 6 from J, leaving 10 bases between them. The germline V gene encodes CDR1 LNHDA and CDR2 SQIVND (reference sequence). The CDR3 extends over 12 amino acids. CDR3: CASRISGDTQYF. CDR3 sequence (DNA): TGTGCCAGTAGGATTTCTGGCGATACGCAGTATTTT.

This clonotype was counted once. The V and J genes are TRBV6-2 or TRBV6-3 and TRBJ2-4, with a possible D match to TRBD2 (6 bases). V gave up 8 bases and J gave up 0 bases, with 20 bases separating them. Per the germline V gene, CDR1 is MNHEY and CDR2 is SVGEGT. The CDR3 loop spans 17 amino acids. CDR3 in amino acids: CASSPLLGGLAKNIQYF. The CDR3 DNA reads TGTGCCAGCTCTCCCCTCCTTGGGGGACTAGCCAAAAACATTCAGTACTTC.

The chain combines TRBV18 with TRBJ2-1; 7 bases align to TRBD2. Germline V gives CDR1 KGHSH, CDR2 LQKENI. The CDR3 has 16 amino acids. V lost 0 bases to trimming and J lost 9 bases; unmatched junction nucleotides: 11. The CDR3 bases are TGTGCCAGCTCACCACCGGGAGCGGGACGACCGGGTGAGCAGTTCTTC. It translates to CASSPPGAGRPGEQFF.

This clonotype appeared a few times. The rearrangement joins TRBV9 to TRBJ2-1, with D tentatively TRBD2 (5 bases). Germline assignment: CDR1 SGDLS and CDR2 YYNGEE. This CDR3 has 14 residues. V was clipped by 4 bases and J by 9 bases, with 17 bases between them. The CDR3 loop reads CASSTNEMDFEQFF. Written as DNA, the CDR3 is TGTGCCAGCAGCACGAACGAGATGGACTTTGAGCAGTTCTTC.

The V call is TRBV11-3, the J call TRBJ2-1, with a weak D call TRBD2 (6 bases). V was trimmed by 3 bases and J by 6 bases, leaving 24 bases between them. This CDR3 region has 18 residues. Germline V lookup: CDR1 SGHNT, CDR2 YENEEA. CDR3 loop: CASSLGGEITVQSNEQFF. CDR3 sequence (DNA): TGTGCCAGCAGCTTGGGCGGGGAGATCACAGTTCAATCCAATGAGCAGTTCTTC. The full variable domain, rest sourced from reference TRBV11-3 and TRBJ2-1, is EAGVVQSPRYKIIEKKQPVAFWCNPISGHNTLYWYLQNLGQGPELLIRYENEEAVDDSQLPKDRFSAERLKGVDSTLKIQPAELGDSAVYLCASSLGGEITVQSNEQFFGPGTRLTVL.

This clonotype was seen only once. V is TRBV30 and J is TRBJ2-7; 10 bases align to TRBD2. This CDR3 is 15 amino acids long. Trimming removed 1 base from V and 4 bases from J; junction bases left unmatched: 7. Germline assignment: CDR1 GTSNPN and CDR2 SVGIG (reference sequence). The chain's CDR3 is CAWSGSSGSHYEQYF. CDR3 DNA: TGTGCCTGGAGTGGCTCTAGCGGGAGTCATTACGAGCAGTACTTC. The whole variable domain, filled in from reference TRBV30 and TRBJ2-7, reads SQTIHQWPATLVQPVGSPLSLECTVEGTSNPNLYWYRQAAGRGLQLLFYSVGIGQISSEVPQNLSASRPQDRQFILSSKKLLLSDSGFYLCAWSGSSGSHYEQYFGPGTRLTVT.

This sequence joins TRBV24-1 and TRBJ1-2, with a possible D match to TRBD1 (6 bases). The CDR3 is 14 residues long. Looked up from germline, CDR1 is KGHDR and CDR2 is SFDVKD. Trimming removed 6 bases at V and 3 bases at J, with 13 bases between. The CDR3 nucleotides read TGTGCCACCAGTTATGGGGGGCGCGACTATGGCTACACCTTC. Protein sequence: CATSYGGRDYGYTF.

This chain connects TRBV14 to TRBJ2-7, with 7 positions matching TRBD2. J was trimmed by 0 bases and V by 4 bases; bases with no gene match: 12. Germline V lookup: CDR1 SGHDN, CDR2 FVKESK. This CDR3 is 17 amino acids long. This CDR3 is CASSLRTPSGLSYEQYF. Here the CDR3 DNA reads TGTGCCAGCAGCCTCAGAACCCCTAGCGGCCTCTCCTACGAGCAGTACTTC.

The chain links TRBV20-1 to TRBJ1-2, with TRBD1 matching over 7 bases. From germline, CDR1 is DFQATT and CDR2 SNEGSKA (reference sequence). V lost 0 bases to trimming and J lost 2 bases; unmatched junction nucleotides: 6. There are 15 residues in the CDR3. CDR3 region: CSARDSTGRNYGYTF. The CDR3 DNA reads TGCAGTGCTAGAGACTCGACAGGGAGGAACTATGGCTACACCTTC.

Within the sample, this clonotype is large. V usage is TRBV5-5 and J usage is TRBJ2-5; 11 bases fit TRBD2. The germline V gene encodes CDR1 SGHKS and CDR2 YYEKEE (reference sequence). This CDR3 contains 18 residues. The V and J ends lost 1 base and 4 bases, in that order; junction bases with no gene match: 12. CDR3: CASSLRVLAGGVRETQYF. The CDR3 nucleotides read TGTGCCAGCAGCTTGAGGGTTCTAGCGGGAGGTGTGAGAGAGACCCAGTACTTC. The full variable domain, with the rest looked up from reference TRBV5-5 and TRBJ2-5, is DAGVTQSPTHLIKTRGQQVTLRCSPISGHKSVSWYQQVLGQGPQFIFQYYEKEERGRGNFPDRFSARQFPNYSSELNVNALLLGDSALYLCASSLRVLAGGVRETQYFGPGTRLLVL.

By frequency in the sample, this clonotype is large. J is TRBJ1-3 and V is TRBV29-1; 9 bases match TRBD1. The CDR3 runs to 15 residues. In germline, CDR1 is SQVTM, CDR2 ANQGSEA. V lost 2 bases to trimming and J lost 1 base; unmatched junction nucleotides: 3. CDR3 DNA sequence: TGCAGCGTTGAAACAGGGGGCAGGTCTGGAAACACCATATATTTT. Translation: CSVETGGRSGNTIYF.

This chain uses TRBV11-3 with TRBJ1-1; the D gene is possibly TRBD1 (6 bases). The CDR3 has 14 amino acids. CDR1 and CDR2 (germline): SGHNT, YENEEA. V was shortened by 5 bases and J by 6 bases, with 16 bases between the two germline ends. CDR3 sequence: CASSTRGPGPEAFF. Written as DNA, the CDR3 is TGTGCCAGCAGCACACGGGGGCCGGGGCCTGAAGCTTTCTTT.

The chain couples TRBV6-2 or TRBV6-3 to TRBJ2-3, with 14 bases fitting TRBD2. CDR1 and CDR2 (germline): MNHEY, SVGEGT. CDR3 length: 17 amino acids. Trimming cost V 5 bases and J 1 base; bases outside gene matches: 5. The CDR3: CASSRLAGGRGTDTQYF. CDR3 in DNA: TGTGCCAGCAGTCGACTAGCGGGGGGGAGGGGCACAGATACGCAGTATTTT.

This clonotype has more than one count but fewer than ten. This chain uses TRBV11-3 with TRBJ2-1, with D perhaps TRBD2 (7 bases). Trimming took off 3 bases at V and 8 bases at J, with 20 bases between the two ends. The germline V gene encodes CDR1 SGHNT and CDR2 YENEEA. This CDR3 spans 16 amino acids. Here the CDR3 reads CASSLRGGRAVDEQFF. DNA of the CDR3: TGTGCCAGCAGCTTGAGGGGGGGGAGGGCCGTTGATGAGCAGTTCTTC.

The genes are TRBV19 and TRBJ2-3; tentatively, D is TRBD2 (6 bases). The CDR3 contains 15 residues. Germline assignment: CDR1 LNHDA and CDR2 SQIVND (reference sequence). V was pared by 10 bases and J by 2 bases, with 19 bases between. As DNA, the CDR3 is TGTGCCACTCTCCCCCTCGGGGAGGACACAGATACGCAGTATTTT. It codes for CATLPLGEDTDTQYF.

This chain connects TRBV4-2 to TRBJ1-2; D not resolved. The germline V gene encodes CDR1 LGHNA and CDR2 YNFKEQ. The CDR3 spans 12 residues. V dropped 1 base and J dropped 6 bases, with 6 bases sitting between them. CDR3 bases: TGTGCCAGCAGCCAAGTCAACAATGGCTACACCTTC. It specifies CASSQVNNGYTF.

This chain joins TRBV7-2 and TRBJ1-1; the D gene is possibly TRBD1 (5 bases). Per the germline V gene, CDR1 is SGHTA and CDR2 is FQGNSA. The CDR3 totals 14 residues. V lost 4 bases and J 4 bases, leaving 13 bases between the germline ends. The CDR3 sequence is CASSSDNRGTEAFF. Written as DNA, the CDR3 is TGTGCCAGCAGCTCGGACAATAGGGGCACTGAAGCTTTCTTT.

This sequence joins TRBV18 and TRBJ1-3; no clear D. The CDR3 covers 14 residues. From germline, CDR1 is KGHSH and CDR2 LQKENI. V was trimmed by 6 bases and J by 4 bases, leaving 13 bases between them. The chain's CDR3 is CASSASVGGNTIYF. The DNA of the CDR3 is TGTGCCAGCTCGGCATCTGTGGGAGGAAACACCATATATTTT.

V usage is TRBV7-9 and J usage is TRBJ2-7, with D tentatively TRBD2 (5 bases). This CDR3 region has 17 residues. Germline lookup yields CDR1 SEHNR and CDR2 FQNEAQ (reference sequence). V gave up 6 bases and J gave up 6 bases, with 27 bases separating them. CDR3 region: CASRSLGKKRASGEQYF. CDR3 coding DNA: TGTGCCAGCAGGTCGTTGGGGAAGAAAAGAGCGAGCGGCGAGCAGTACTTC. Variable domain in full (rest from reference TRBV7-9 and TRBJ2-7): DTGVSQNPRHKITKRGQNVTFRCDPISEHNRLYWYRQTLGQGPEFLTYFQNEAQLEKSRLLSDRFSAERPKGSFSTLEIQRTEQGDSAMYLCASRSLGKKRASGEQYFGPGTRLTVT.

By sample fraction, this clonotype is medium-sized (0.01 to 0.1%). Here the CDR3 reads CASSLSGSRSYEQYF. CDR3 nucleotides: TGTGCCAGCAGTTTGTCAGGGTCGCGCTCCTACGAGCAGTACTTC. V is TRBV6-5 and J is TRBJ2-7, with TRBD1 as a possible D gene (5 bases). The CDR3 loop spans 15 amino acids. Trimming took 4 bases from V and 0 from J, leaving 13 bases between them. Germline V gene lookup returns CDR1 MNHEY and CDR2 SVGAGI.

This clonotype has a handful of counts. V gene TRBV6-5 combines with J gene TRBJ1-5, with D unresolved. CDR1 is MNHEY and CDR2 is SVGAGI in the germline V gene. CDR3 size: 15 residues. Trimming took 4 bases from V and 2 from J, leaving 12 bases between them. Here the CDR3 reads CASSSGGLGNQPQHF. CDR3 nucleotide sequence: TGTGCCAGCAGTTCAGGTGGGTTAGGCAATCAGCCCCAGCATTTT.

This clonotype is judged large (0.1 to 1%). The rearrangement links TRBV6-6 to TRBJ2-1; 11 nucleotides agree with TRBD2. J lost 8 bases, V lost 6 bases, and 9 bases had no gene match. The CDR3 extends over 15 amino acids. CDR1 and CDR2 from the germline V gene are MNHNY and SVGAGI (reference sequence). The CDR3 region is CASSQIAGGWDEQFF. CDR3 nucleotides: TGTGCCAGCAGCCAGATAGCGGGGGGGTGGGATGAGCAGTTCTTC.

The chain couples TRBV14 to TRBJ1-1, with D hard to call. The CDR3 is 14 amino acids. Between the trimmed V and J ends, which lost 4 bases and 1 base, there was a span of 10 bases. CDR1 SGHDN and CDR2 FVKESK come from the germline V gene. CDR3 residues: CASSLEFPNTEAFF. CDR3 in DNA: TGTGCCAGCAGCCTGGAATTTCCGAACACTGAAGCTTTCTTT.